This is a list of T cell receptor beta chains from one sample in a study of blood T cell repertoires in COVID-19. The assay was immunoSEQ multiplex PCR, and TCRdb's table has in-frame clones only and misses some. The table includes fewer than 250,000 clones, more than 75% detected once. Input material: peripheral blood. These receptor sequences come from a man aged 50 to 60 with COVID-19, enrolled during active disease. The CDR3 runs from the conserved cysteine through the conserved F or W. D genes are given only for firm matches. Clone size is stated in some rows and not others, as once, few, many or a class when expanded.

cdr3_nt cdr3_aa clone_size d_call j_call v_call
TGTGCCAGCAGCTTGGGACAGGGTGGCGAAAAACTGTTTTTT CASSLGQGGEKLFF . TRBD1 TRBJ1-4 TRBV7-2
TGTGCCAGCAGTGTGCTAGCGGGAGTCTCCAACAATGAGCAGTTCTTC CASSVLAGVSNNEQFF . TRBD2 TRBJ2-1 TRBV6-4
TGTGCCAGCAGCCAAGACGCGGGGAACTATGGCTACACCTTC CASSQDAGNYGYTF . . TRBJ1-2 TRBV3-1/TRBV3-2
TGTGCCAGCAGTGCCGCGTTAGCGGGGAGCTCCTACAATGAGCAGTTCTTC CASSAALAGSSYNEQFF . TRBD2 TRBJ2-1 TRBV6-4
TGTGCCAGCAGCTTAGGCCGGGACAGGGCCTATGGCTACACCTTC CASSLGRDRAYGYTF few TRBD1 TRBJ1-2 TRBV7-2
TGTGCCAGCAGTCGACTAGCGGGAGGGACAGATACGCAGTATTTT CASSRLAGGTDTQYF . TRBD2 TRBJ2-3 TRBV3-1/TRBV3-2
TGTGCCACCAGTGTTGGGACAGGGTGGGAAACAGATACGCAGTATTTT CATSVGTGWETDTQYF . TRBD1 TRBJ2-3 TRBV24-1
TGTGCCTGGAGTGCCGGGATTGGAAAACTGTTTTTT CAWSAGIGKLFF . . TRBJ1-4 TRBV30
TGTGCCAGCAGCGTATTAGAAAACACTGAAGCTTTCTTT CASSVLENTEAFF . . TRBJ1-1 TRBV9
TGTGCCAGCAGCTTAGGAGCGGGTCGACCGCCGCAGTACTTC CASSLGAGRPPQYF . . TRBJ2-7 TRBV7-2
TGCAGCGTCGGACATGACGAGCAGTACTTC CSVGHDEQYF . . TRBJ2-7 TRBV29-1
TGTGCCAGCAGCTCCCCAATGACTAGCGCCGGGGAGCTGTTTTTT CASSSPMTSAGELFF . TRBD2 TRBJ2-2 TRBV7-9
TGTGCCAGCAGCTTCGGCGGGGGGCTAAAAGAGACCCAGTACTTC CASSFGGGLKETQYF . TRBD2 TRBJ2-5 TRBV7-9
TGTGCCAGCAGCTTAGTTCCTCCGGGGACCTACGAGCAGTACTTC CASSLVPPGTYEQYF . . TRBJ2-7 TRBV7-9
TGTGCCAGCAGCTCCGACAACCTCTCCTATAATTCACCCCTCCACTTT CASSSDNLSYNSPLHF few . TRBJ1-6 TRBV5-8
TGTGCCAGTACCGGGACTAGCTTCACCGGGGAGCTGTTTTTT CASTGTSFTGELFF . TRBD2 TRBJ2-2 TRBV19
TGTGCCAGCAGCACTTGGGACAGCGACACTGAAGCTTTCTTT CASSTWDSDTEAFF once TRBD1 TRBJ1-1 TRBV11-2
TGTGCCAGCAGCCCCACGGACAGGGCGATCGGCTACACCTTC CASSPTDRAIGYTF . TRBD1 TRBJ1-2 TRBV9
TGTGCCAGCAGGGGACAGGGGGCCTTCGGAAACACCATATATTTT CASRGQGAFGNTIYF . TRBD1 TRBJ1-3 TRBV6-5
TGTGCCAGCAGCCGAAGGGGGAATCAGCCCCAGCATTTT CASSRRGNQPQHF once . TRBJ1-5 TRBV3-1/TRBV3-2
TGCGCCAGCAGTGAGTCACAGGGGTTCGATCAGCCCCAGCATTTT CASSESQGFDQPQHF . TRBD1 TRBJ1-5 TRBV10-1
TGTGCCAGCAGCTTAACGAGGCTAAACAATGAGCAGTTCTTC CASSLTRLNNEQFF . . TRBJ2-1 TRBV7-3
TGTGCCACCCGGGGGGTTGGAAACACCATATATTTT CATRGVGNTIYF . . TRBJ1-3 TRBV10-3
TGTGCCAGCAGTTTATCCGGGACAGTTAACAATCAGCCCCAGCATTTT CASSLSGTVNNQPQHF . TRBD1 TRBJ1-5 TRBV6-5
TGTGCCAGCAGCCAACGGCGCGGTCGGGATGAAAAACTGTTTTTT CASSQRRGRDEKLFF . . TRBJ1-4 TRBV7-9
TGTGCCAGCAGGCTAGTGGCTGGGAGCACAGATACGCAGTATTTT CASRLVAGSTDTQYF once . TRBJ2-3 TRBV6-5
TGTGCCAGCAGCCCCCTAGCTGCGGGGGGGGAGACCCAGTACTTC CASSPLAAGGETQYF . TRBD2 TRBJ2-5 TRBV9
TGTGCCAGCAGCCCATGGACTAGCAAAATCGGCGGGGAGCTGTTTTTT CASSPWTSKIGGELFF . TRBD2 TRBJ2-2 TRBV3-1/TRBV3-2
TGTGCCAGCAGCTTCAGCGGGGGCGAGACCCAGTACTTC CASSFSGGETQYF . TRBD2 TRBJ2-5 TRBV7-2
TGCAGCGTGCCGGGGGTCGGATCACCCCTCCACTTT CSVPGVGSPLHF . . TRBJ1-6 TRBV29-1
TGTGCCTGGAGCGTGTCAGCCTACGAGCAGTACTTC CAWSVSAYEQYF . . TRBJ2-7 TRBV30
TGTGCCAGCAGCCGGCAGGGGTGGATCGGGGAGCTGTTTTTT CASSRQGWIGELFF . . TRBJ2-2 TRBV3-1/TRBV3-2
TGCGCCAGCAGTGACCGGAGTGGAGGGTTCGGGGAGCTGTTTTTT CASSDRSGGFGELFF . . TRBJ2-2 TRBV10-1
TGTGCCAGCGGATATGGACAGTCGGCATCCTACGAGCAGTACTTC CASGYGQSASYEQYF . . TRBJ2-7 TRBV28
TGTGCCAGCAGCCAGCAAGTCACTACAGGGGTGGCTAGCAATCAGCCCCAGCATTTT CASSQQVTTGVASNQPQHF . TRBD1 TRBJ1-5 TRBV4-2
TGTGCCAGCAGCCAAGAGGGCTCGGTTAATTCACCCCTCCACTTT CASSQEGSVNSPLHF few . TRBJ1-6 TRBV3-1/TRBV3-2
TGTGCCAGCAGTAGTTCGGACAGCCGGAATAATTCACCCCTCCACTTT CASSSSDSRNNSPLHF . . TRBJ1-6 TRBV2
TGTGCCAGCAGCTTTCCCCAAGCGGCAGTCTACGAGCAGTACTTC CASSFPQAAVYEQYF medium-sized . TRBJ2-7 TRBV5-4